The text below deals with one T cell receptor beta chain. Its target is not known. This specimen belongs to a study of ipilimumab plus nivolumab after autologous stem cell transplantation. Study outcomes and limitations: The authors say TCR, Treg and microbiome findings warrant further study.

The CDR3 has 14 amino acids. The trim removed 2 bases at V and 4 bases at J, leaving 0 bases unmatched. Germline-derived CDR1 and CDR2 are MRHNA and SNTAGT. Clones were sequenced by immunoSEQ multiplex PCR, and TCRdb holds only the in-frame ones, with some missing. Among roughly 86,000 clones listed, around 80% were seen once. The rearrangement links TRBV6-4 to TRBJ2-2, with 8 bases identical to TRBD1. The receptor comes from a male donor with diffuse large B-cell lymphoma. The sample consisted of PBMCs, taken in a trial of ipilimumab plus nivolumab as post-transplant consolidation. This CDR3 is CASSDDRGTGELFF. CDR3 nucleotides: TGTGCCAGCAGTGACGACAGGGGCACCGGGGAGCTGTTTTTT.